These 7 T cell receptor beta chains share one sample of origin, sequenced in a study of shared clonotypes between healthy human individuals. Libraries were prepared by immunoSEQ multiplex PCR; TCRdb keeps only in-frame clonotypes and omits some of them. In the table there are millions of clones, approximately 93% of which are singletons. Sequenced material: naive CD4+ T cells from PBMCs. The subset: CD45RA+ positively selected. The source of these receptors is a man younger than 35 in good health. Some clones in this sample may be carry-over from other donors' samples.

The chain carries TRBV29-1 and TRBJ1-5; TRBD1 agrees at 9 bases. Germline lookup yields CDR1 SQVTM and CDR2 ANQGSEA. The trim removed 6 bases at V and 10 bases at J, leaving 13 bases unmatched. The CDR3 sequence is 14 residues long. CDR3 in amino acids: CSVAGTGPSSPQHF. The CDR3 DNA sequence: TGCAGCGTCGCCGGGACAGGGCCTAGTTCACCCCAGCATTTT.

This clone has just one count. The rearrangement uses TRBV19 and TRBJ1-1, with 7 bases lining up with TRBD1. With V trimmed by 1 base and J by 5 bases, 7 bases remained unmatched. The germline CDR1 and CDR2 sequences are LNHDA and SQIVND (reference sequence). The CDR3 consists of 15 residues. The CDR3 bases are TGTGCCAGTAGTATAGTAGGGGACAGTCGAACTGAAGCTTTCTTT. Translated, it gives CASSIVGDSRTEAFF.

The CDR3 nucleotides are TGTGCCAGCAGCCTCCAAATACAGGGCACCGGGGAGCTGTTTTTT. This sequence encodes CASSLQIQGTGELFF. The chain uses TRBV7-9 and TRBJ2-2, with TRBD1 as a possible D gene (6 bases). The germline V and J ends were trimmed by 5 bases and 4 bases, with 14 bases remaining between them. Looked up from germline, CDR1 is SEHNR and CDR2 is FQNEAQ (reference sequence). The CDR3 has 15 residues. Combining the CDR3 with reference TRBV7-9 and TRBJ2-2 gives the whole variable domain DTGVSQNPRHKITKRGQNVTFRCDPISEHNRLYWYRQTLGQGPEFLTYFQNEAQLEKSRLLSDRFSAERPKGSFSTLEIQRTEQGDSAMYLCASSLQIQGTGELFFGEGSRLTVL.

The CDR3 DNA reads as TGCGCCAGCAGCCAAGAAGACAGGGCGAACACTGAAGCTTTCTTT. Amino acid sequence: CASSQEDRANTEAFF. The chain uses TRBV4-1 and TRBJ1-1; 7 bases are a match to TRBD1. The CDR3 totals 15 residues. Losses at the gene ends were 0 bases for V and 1 base for J; bases not matched to a gene: 2. Germline loops: CDR1 MGHRA, CDR2 YSYEKL.

The J gene is TRBJ2-1, the V gene TRBV18; 7 nucleotides line up with TRBD1. The trim removed 3 bases at V and 7 bases at J, leaving 3 bases unmatched. This CDR3 region has 13 residues. The germline CDR1 and CDR2 sequences are KGHSH and LQKENI. CDR3 nucleotide sequence: TGTGCCAGCTCACCGGGACAGATGAATGAGCAGTTCTTC. It translates to CASSPGQMNEQFF.

V and J are TRBV19 and TRBJ1-2, with TRBD1 matching over 10 bases. The J segment lost 7 bases and the V segment lost 6 bases, leaving 8 bases of the junction unmatched. Germline CDR1 is LNHDA and CDR2 is SQIVND (reference sequence). This CDR3 has 14 amino acids. The CDR3 region is CASRDPGQGIGYTF. In nucleotides, the CDR3 is TGTGCCAGTAGGGACCCGGGACAGGGGATTGGCTACACCTTC.

The gene calls are TRBV2 and TRBJ1-1; D is unclear. The germline V gene has CDR1 SNHLY and CDR2 FYNNEI. The CDR3 consists of 15 residues. V was clipped by 4 bases and J by 4 bases, with 16 bases between them. The CDR3 DNA follows: TGTGCCAGCAGTGCCGGCCGAATGGGAAGCACTGAAGCTTTCTTT. Protein product: CASSAGRMGSTEAFF.